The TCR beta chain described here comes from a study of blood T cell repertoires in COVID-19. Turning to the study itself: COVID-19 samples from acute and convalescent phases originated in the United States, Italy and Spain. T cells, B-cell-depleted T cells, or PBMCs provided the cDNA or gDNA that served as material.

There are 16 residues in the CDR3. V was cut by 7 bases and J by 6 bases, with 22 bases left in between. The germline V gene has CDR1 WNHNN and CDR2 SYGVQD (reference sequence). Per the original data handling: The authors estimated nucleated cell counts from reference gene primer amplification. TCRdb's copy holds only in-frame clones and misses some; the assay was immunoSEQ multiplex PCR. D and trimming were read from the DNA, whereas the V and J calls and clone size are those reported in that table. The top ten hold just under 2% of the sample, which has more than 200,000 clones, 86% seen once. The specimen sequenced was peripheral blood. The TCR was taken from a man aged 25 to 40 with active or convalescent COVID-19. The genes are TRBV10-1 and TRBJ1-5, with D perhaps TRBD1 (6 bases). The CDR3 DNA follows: TGCGCCAGCACCTCGCCCGGCAGGGGTTGGGGTCAGCCCCAGCATTTT. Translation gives CASTSPGRGWGQPQHF.